One and the same sample provided the 22 T cell receptor beta chains below, sequenced in a study of identical twins. TCRdb re-derived calls from the 5' RACE reads in MiXCR, one entry per CDR3 protein. The table has about 660,000 distinct CDR3 sequences, 8.6% seen once; the top ten hold 0.98%. These sequences were also reported in another study, on yellow fever vaccine responses in identical twins.

The sample consisted of PBMCs. The receptor set was obtained from a woman aged 18-29 years in good health.

The chain carries TRBV7-2 and TRBJ2-2; TRBD2 matches 7 bases. CDR3 size: 15 residues. Per the germline V gene, CDR1 is SGHTA and CDR2 is FQGNSA. The V and J ends lost 5 bases and 3 bases, in that order; junction bases with no gene match: 6. The CDR3 loop is CASSRNSGDTGELFF. The DNA for the CDR3 is TGTGCCAGCAGCCGTAACAGCGGGGACACCGGGGAGCTGTTTTTT.

The chain uses TRBV6-5 and TRBJ2-7; 7 nucleotides agree with TRBD2. Germline V gene data show CDR1 as MNHEY and CDR2 as SVGAGI. The CDR3 sequence is 15 residues long. The V gene end was trimmed by 4 bases and the J gene end by 5 bases; junction bases not matched to a gene: 11. For the CDR3, the DNA is TGTGCCAGCAGTTGGGAACTGGCGGGAGACAACGAGCAGTACTTC. It is translated as CASSWELAGDNEQYF.

This chain links TRBV6-2 or TRBV6-3 with TRBJ2-3, with 12 bases matching TRBD2. The V gene's germline CDR1 is MNHEY and CDR2 SVGEGT. The V and J ends lost 0 bases and 7 bases, in that order; junction bases with no gene match: 17. The CDR3 spans 20 residues. This CDR3 is CASSYSSSGRAFGYQHTQYF. CDR3 DNA sequence: TGTGCCAGCAGTTACTCGTCTAGCGGGAGGGCCTTTGGCTACCAACATACGCAGTATTTT.

This clonotype has a handful of counts. The chain links TRBV4-1 to TRBJ2-3; D not resolved. V lost 0 bases and J lost 10, with 5 bases in between. Germline assignment: CDR1 MGHRA and CDR2 YSYEKL. The CDR3 is 11 amino acids. CDR3 nucleotide sequence: TGCGCCAGCAGCCAAGATTTGGCGCAGTATTTT. This codes for CASSQDLAQYF.

This clonotype appeared once. It may be a read error: a sequence one base away is much more abundant. Here the CDR3 reads CSARDRRGRTREYEQYF. CDR3 nucleotides: TGCAGTGCTAGAGATCGAAGGGGACGGACAAGAGAATACGAGCAGTACTTC. The chain is built from TRBV20-1 and TRBJ2-7; D is possibly TRBD1 or TRBD2 (5 bases each). V lost 0 bases and J lost 4, with 22 bases in between. The germline CDR1 and CDR2 sequences are DFQATT and SNEGSKA (reference sequence). CDR3 size: 17 residues.

The genes are TRBV18 and TRBJ2-5; 7 nucleotides line up with TRBD1. This CDR3 comprises 14 residues. In germline, CDR1 is KGHSH, CDR2 LQKENI. Unmatched junction bases numbered 4, after V lost 3 bases and J lost 3 bases. This CDR3 is CASSPTTGEETQYF. The CDR3 DNA reads TGTGCCAGCTCACCTACCACAGGGGAAGAGACCCAGTACTTC.

The rearrangement uses TRBV7-2 and TRBJ2-3, with TRBD1 matching over 7 bases. Germline CDR1 reads SGHTA; CDR2 reads FQGNSA. The V segment lost 1 base and the J segment 0 bases; nucleotides outside the gene matches: 4. The CDR3 has 16 residues. CDR3 bases: TGTGCCAGCAGCTTAGGTACGGGACAGAGCACAGATACGCAGTATTTT. This codes for CASSLGTGQSTDTQYF.

CDR3 sequence reads: CAFSSGTSGLSYNEQFF. The CDR3 bases are TGTGCCTTCAGTTCAGGGACTAGCGGTCTCTCCTACAATGAGCAGTTCTTC. The rearrangement joins TRBV12-3 or TRBV12-4 to TRBJ2-1; 11 bases line up with TRBD2. With V trimmed by 11 bases and J by 0 bases, 12 bases remained unmatched. The CDR3 extends over 17 amino acids.

This chain uses TRBV12-3 or TRBV12-4 with TRBJ2-2; D is tentatively TRBD1 or TRBD2 (5 bases each). The CDR3 has 14 residues. The V end was cut by 8 bases, the J end by 7 bases, with 17 bases between. The DNA of the CDR3 is TGTGCCAGCTTGGGTATGGGGGACGACGGGGAGCTGTTTTTT. Translating gives CASLGMGDDGELFF.

The chain couples TRBV5-6 to TRBJ2-7, with 10 bases aligning to TRBD1. CDR3 length equals 14 residues. V gave up 5 bases and J gave up 5 bases; unmatched junction bases: 7. The germline V gene encodes CDR1 SGHDT and CDR2 YYEEEE. The CDR3 loop is CASRDTGTGDEQYF. The CDR3 region has the DNA TGTGCCAGCAGAGACACCGGGACAGGGGACGAGCAGTACTTC.

This clonotype was detected a few times. This chain uses TRBV20-1 with TRBJ2-1; D might be TRBD1 or TRBD2, each matching 5 bases. The CDR3 extends over 14 amino acids. In germline, CDR1 is DFQATT, CDR2 SNEGSKA (reference sequence). V dropped 4 bases and J dropped 5 bases, with 15 bases sitting between them. The CDR3 here is CSATIPGTNNEQFF. DNA for the CDR3: TGCAGTGCTACCATTCCGGGGACCAACAATGAGCAGTTCTTC.

This clonotype was recorded a few times. The chain combines TRBV20-1 with TRBJ2-1; TRBD2 matches 7 bases. V lost 5 bases and J lost 0; bases outside the gene matches: 4. This CDR3 has 14 amino acids. Germline CDR1 and CDR2: DFQATT and SNEGSKA (reference sequence). The CDR3 spells CSAQRGLSYNEQFF. The CDR3 region has the DNA TGCAGTGCTCAGCGGGGCCTCTCCTACAATGAGCAGTTCTTC.

This clonotype was seen only a few times. The V gene is TRBV7-8, the J gene TRBJ2-1; perhaps TRBD2 as D (6 bases). Trimming cost V 5 bases and J 5 bases, with 16 bases left between them. Germline CDR1 SGHVS, CDR2 FQNEAQ. The CDR3 loop spans 15 amino acids. The CDR3 DNA sequence: TGTGCCAGCAGCCTTACTAGCACCACCAACAATGAGCAGTTCTTC. Its translation is CASSLTSTTNNEQFF.

This chain joins TRBV6-2 or TRBV6-3 and TRBJ2-2; D not resolved. The CDR3 spans 15 residues. The V gene lost 0 bases and the J gene lost 6 bases, with 11 bases spanning the gap. Germline CDR1 MNHEY, CDR2 SVGEGT. The chain's CDR3 is CASSYSPQVSGELFF. CDR3 sequence (DNA): TGTGCCAGCAGTTACTCGCCCCAAGTCTCCGGGGAGCTGTTTTTT.

There are many counts of this clonotype. The chain employs TRBV3-1 and TRBJ2-7, with 7 bases identical to TRBD2. The germline CDR1 and CDR2 sequences are LGHDT and YNNKEL (reference sequence). This CDR3 comprises 14 residues. Unmatched junction bases numbered 6, after V lost 4 bases and J lost 3 bases. CDR3 loop: CASSPVWGGYEQYF. CDR3 bases: TGTGCCAGCAGCCCCGTTTGGGGGGGCTACGAGCAGTACTTC.

This chain uses TRBV10-3 with TRBJ2-2; 12 positions match TRBD1. The CDR3 is 18 residues long. Germline V CDR1 and CDR2: ENHRY, SYGVKD. Losses at the gene ends were 5 bases for V and 7 bases for J; bases not matched to a gene: 14. The chain's CDR3 is CAISYGTGGNGMVGELFF. The CDR3 DNA reads TGTGCCATCAGTTATGGGACAGGGGGCAACGGGATGGTCGGGGAGCTGTTTTTT.

The chain combines TRBV6-2 or TRBV6-3 with TRBJ2-7, with D possibly matching TRBD1 (6 bases). Germline lookup yields CDR1 MNHEY and CDR2 SVGEGT. Between the trimmed V and J ends, which lost 5 bases and 1 base, there was a span of 15 bases. CDR3 size: 15 residues. Here the CDR3 DNA reads TGTGCCAGCAGTGGGTGGGACACCCCATCCTACGAGCAGTACTTC. Translated: CASSGWDTPSYEQYF.

Only a few counts were recorded for this clonotype. The chain employs TRBV7-9 and TRBJ2-7; TRBD2 agrees at 16 bases. V lost 5 bases and J lost 2; bases outside the gene matches: 0. The CDR3 is 15 residues long. CDR1 is SEHNR and CDR2 is FQNEAQ in the germline V gene (reference sequence). Here the CDR3 reads CASSGTSGRAYEQYF. DNA for the CDR3: TGTGCCAGCAGCGGGACTAGCGGGAGGGCCTACGAGCAGTACTTC.

This clonotype has only a few counts. The CDR3 coding sequence is TGTGCCAGCAGCTTAGATTTGGGAGGGGGGCAGTACTTC. Protein sequence: CASSLDLGGGQYF. J is TRBJ2-7 and V is TRBV11-2; the D gene is possibly TRBD2 (7 bases). The length of the CDR3 is 13 residues. Germline V gene lookup returns CDR1 SGHAT and CDR2 FQNNGV. V was clipped by 0 bases and J by 9 bases, with 12 bases between them.

This clonotype was observed many times. The chain carries TRBV11-1 and TRBJ2-1; no firm D call. The CDR3 extends over 15 amino acids. The V and J ends lost 2 bases and 9 bases respectively, with 17 bases between them. CDR1 is SGHAT, CDR2 FQDESV, per germline (reference sequence). The CDR3 sequence is CASSLIAALPGEQFF. DNA of the CDR3: TGTGCCAGCAGCTTAATCGCGGCCCTCCCGGGTGAGCAGTTCTTC.

This clonotype was counted only a few times. The chain employs TRBV28 and TRBJ2-5, with TRBD1 identical over 10 bases. The CDR3 runs 16 residues. J was trimmed by 5 bases and V by 3 bases; bases with no gene match: 9. Germline V gene data show CDR1 as MDHEN and CDR2 as SYDVKM. The CDR3 DNA is TGTGCCAGCAGTTTCCCCCGCCCGGGACAGGGGGAGACCCAGTACTTC. It encodes CASSFPRPGQGETQYF.

The chain couples TRBV7-2 to TRBJ2-5; D gene ambiguous. The V end was cut by 3 bases, the J end by 3 bases, with 11 bases between. Germline V CDR1 and CDR2: SGHTA, FQGNSA. The CDR3 covers 14 residues. In DNA form, the CDR3 reads TGTGCCAGCAGCTTCGAGGCGGTAGAAGAGACCCAGTACTTC. Translated: CASSFEAVEETQYF.